This entry features one TCR beta chain sequence. This clone occurred once. The clone's antigen remains unknown. No base quality information exists; no much larger clone differs at one position. Library preparation was by the immunoSEQ multiplex PCR assay. TCR beta CDR3 sequencing was performed on DNA from the cultured, isolated CD4+ T cells. Turning to the authors' computational methods: The analysis removed non-productive TCR sequences, trimmed reads to the CDR3 region, and retained only CDR3s that were 7 or more amino acids long. Antigen-specific clonotypes were identified using the MANAFEST web app by comparison of expansion in peptide wells against reference cultures. To be called positive, a clone needed expansion at FDR<0.05 compared with the reference and with all other wells, an odds ratio greater than 5, and a frequency greater than 0.1% in two replicate wells. A clonotype was called cross-reactive if it was significantly expanded both in SARS-CoV-2 spike wells and in at least one common cold coronavirus spike condition. CDR3 similarity was assessed by Levenshtein distance with the stringdist R package, and unrooted trees were built with ape in R 3.6.1. This immuneACCESS table, as held by TCRdb, lists in-frame sequences with V and J called but not all clones. Of the missing ones, under half trace to an unresolved V gene in checked studies; the others have no known cause. That table furnishes V, J and clone size, whereas the DNA furnished D and trimming. The sample includes 45,000 or so clones, with about 70% observed a single time. About 7% of the sample lies in the top ten.

Counted from cysteine to phenylalanine, this CDR3 has 13 amino acids. The CDR3 DNA has 39 bases and is translated from base 1. The germline V gene yields SQVTM for CDR1 and ANQGSEA for CDR2. The trim is 7 bases for V and 6 bases for J, with a gap of 19 bases between the germline ends. After about 10 days of culture, CD4+ T cells were isolated with the EasySep CD4+ T cell isolation kit. Participants received two doses of either the BNT162b2 or the mRNA-1273 mRNA SARS-CoV-2 vaccine. Negative nucleocapsid antibody results before and after vaccination confirmed that the healthy vaccine recipients had no prior SARS-CoV-2 infection. On days 3 and 7, half of the culture medium was replaced with fresh IL-2-containing medium. Unless otherwise noted, each peptide stimulation condition was cultured in triplicate wells. Using Ficoll-Paque Plus gradient centrifugation, PBMC were separated from whole blood and then either used fresh or cryopreserved at -140C. The QIAamp micro DNA kit was used to extract genomic DNA from the cultured CD4+ T cells.

This specimen belongs to a study of vaccination effects on CD4 cells after COVID-19 (dated by TCRdb to the early 2020s). Regarding the study in general: In the ViraFEST assay, PBMC were stimulated with viral peptide pools, and antigen-specific CD4+ T cell clonotypes were then identified by expansion using TCR sequencing. Cultures from other donors in the study were sequenced using the Oncomine TCR Beta short-read assay on an Illumina iSeq 100. Each well held two million PBMC cultured in IMDM containing around 5.1% human AB serum, 8 to 10 IU/ml IL-2 and gentamicin, along with about 10 ug/ml peptides. SARS-CoV-2 spike-specific CD4+ TCR repertoires were compared before and after mRNA vaccination in COVID-19 convalescent patients and in infection-naive vaccine recipients. Post-vaccine samples across the study were collected a median of 72 days after the second dose, with a range of 14 to 241. Altogether, 10 COVID-19 convalescent patients and a few SARS-CoV-2-naive healthy vaccine recipients made up the full study.

Study-wide conclusions, independent of this receptor: Among healthy vaccine recipients, nearly all vaccine-induced clones were SARS-CoV-2 mono-reactive, and only 1 of 255 was cross-reactive with common cold coronaviruses. At late post-vaccination timepoints, both infection-induced and vaccine-induced clones showed marked clonal contraction, consistent with waning T cell responses. The study was limited by a small number of convalescent patients, and early post-infection timepoints were lacking.

The sequence was obtained from a human donor who received a COVID-19 vaccine. The rearrangement combines TRBV29-1 with TRBJ2-7; there is no confident call for the D gene. The sequencing here drew on CD4+ T cells from PBMCs cultured without peptide, taken after COVID-19 vaccination. The nucleotides are TGCAGCGCAGCTGGGCAGCTTACTTCCGAGCAGTACTTC. It is translated as CSAAGQLTSEQYF.